Described below is a single TCR beta chain sequence and its context. Time point: newly diagnosed GD, antithyroid drugs for less than 3 months. With RNA extracted from PBMCs as input, the TCR library was made. Graves' disease was diagnosed by American Thyroid Association guidelines. iRepertoire HTBI primers and Arm-PCR of CDR3 regions built TCR beta libraries. TCRdb itself ran the multiplex PCR reads through MiXCR, one entry per CDR3 protein. The table records 580,000 or so distinct CDR3 sequences, around 15% of them present only once. This entry belongs to a study of regulatory T cells in long-lasting Graves disease. These data also formed part of another study, on T cells in Graves' hyperthyroidism and ophthalmopathy. That report notes: HTBI primers drove first-round RT-PCR of the TCR CDR3. The model identified upcoming ophthalmopathy a median approximately 6.4 months ahead of onset.

This specimen consisted of peripheral blood mononuclear cells (PBMCs), obtained at new diagnosis, from a patient treated with antithyroid drugs. This TCR was sampled from a man between 18 and 35 years old with Graves disease.

The CDR3 DNA follows: TGTGCCAGCAGCCAAGATGCCGGCAAGACCTACGAGCAGTACTTC. It is translated as CASSQDAGKTYEQYF. The chain couples TRBV4-2 to TRBJ2-7; D ambiguous. Deletions cut 0 bases from V and 2 bases from J, with 11 bases between. The CDR3 has 15 amino acids. Germline-derived CDR1 and CDR2 are LGHNA and YNFKEQ.